This TCR beta chain came from a study of T cells in women clearing cervical HPV infection. Each participant carried one incident cervical HPV16 infection only. immunoSEQ multiplex PCR used an average of roughly 1,300 ng genomic DNA. The repertoire was sequenced with immunoSEQ multiplex PCR; TCRdb's copy has only in-frame clones and lacks some. Recorded for this sample: tens of thousands of clones. The CDR3 loop spans 15 amino acids. Germline-derived CDR1 and CDR2 are GTSNPN and SVGIG (reference sequence). After removal of 0 bases from V and 4 bases from J, the junction contained 3 bases not matched to a gene. For this clone: Its target is unknown. The read comes to an end 3 residues before the CDR3 does, leaving the germline J gene to fill in the end.

Study-wide points: Cases carried less TRBV6-7 than controls: 0.11% versus 0.16%. Cases and controls were distinguished at AUC about 0.8 by richness and V genes.

This sequence was found in a woman between 18 and 70 years old with a cervical HPV16 infection that either progressed to CIN3+ or cleared (not recorded which). The chain uses TRBV30 and TRBJ2-2; 9 positions agree with TRBD2. Sequencing used blood buffy coat. CDR3 loop: CAWSVAGGRTGELFF. The CDR3 bases that were read are TGTGCCTGGAGTGTGGCGGGAGGGCGCACCGGGGAG.